Listed below are T cell receptor beta chains from one sample, sequenced in a study of CD8+ T cells in alopecia areata. Clones were sequenced by immunoSEQ multiplex PCR, and TCRdb holds only the in-frame ones, with some missing. The table has tens of thousands of clones, approximately 58% seen once; the top ten hold roughly 15%. The sample in question was CD8+ T cells sorted from blood, obtained at week 0. These receptors were collected from a human donor with alopecia areata. Each CDR3 is given with its conserved first and last residue. Fields, in order: CDR3 length, J gene, clone size, V gene, D gene, CDR3 DNA, CDR3 protein. The D gene is left open where the match is weak. Expanded clones get a size class; other rows say once, few or many, or leave the size out.

>15|TRBJ2-3|few|TRBV5-1|-
TGCGCCAGCAGCTTGCGTCCGGGGACCACAGATACGCAGTATTTT
CASSLRPGTTDTQYF
>15|TRBJ2-4|many|TRBV7-9|TRBD2
TGTGCCAGCAGCCCCCTTGGCGGGGGATCGAACATTCAGTACTTC
CASSPLGGGSNIQYF
>15|TRBJ2-7|few|TRBV13|-
TGTGCCAGCAGTGAGTTTGGCGGGCCCGATTACGAGCAGTACTTC
CASSEFGGPDYEQYF
>13|TRBJ1-6|-|TRBV29-1|TRBD1
TGCAGCGCCTGGACAGGGGGCGATTCACCCCTCCACTTT
CSAWTGGDSPLHF
>14|TRBJ1-5|-|TRBV6-5|TRBD1
TGTGCCAGCAGTACGGGACAGAACAATCAGCCCCAGCATTTT
CASSTGQNNQPQHF
>16|TRBJ2-1|few|TRBV5-6|-
TGTGCCAGCAGCTGGAGGACAGCAAGAAACTACAATGAGCAGTTCTTC
CASSWRTARNYNEQFF
>13|TRBJ1-5|-|TRBV7-2|-
TGTGCCAGCAGCTGGACAAGTGGTCAGCCCCAGCATTTT
CASSWTSGQPQHF
>16|TRBJ2-7|few|TRBV13|-
TGTGCCAGCAGCGAAACCCTCTCATCCAACTCCTACGAGCAGTACTTC
CASSETLSSNSYEQYF
>14|TRBJ2-4|few|TRBV13|-
TGTGCCAGCAGCTCCAGGGAGGCCAAAAACATTCAGTACTTC
CASSSREAKNIQYF
>15|TRBJ2-7|-|TRBV2|TRBD2
TGTGCCAGCACCGAAACCGGGACTAGTACCTACGAGCAGTACTTC
CASTETGTSTYEQYF
>18|TRBJ1-2|-|TRBV7-3|-
TGTGCCAGCCGCAGAGAGGTCCACCCCATAAGTGGGTTCTATGGCTACACCTTC
CASRREVHPISGFYGYTF
>13|TRBJ2-7|-|TRBV5-1|-
TGCGCCAGCAGCCTCACAGACTCCTACGAGCAGTACTTC
CASSLTDSYEQYF
>16|TRBJ2-7|few|TRBV5-1|-
TGCGCCAGCACCTCGGGTGGGGTGACGGGAAGGAACGAGCAGTACTTC
CASTSGGVTGRNEQYF
>17|TRBJ2-6|-|TRBV5-1|TRBD1
TGCGCCAGCAGCGACGGACAGGGATCCTCTGGGGCCAACGTCCTGACTTTC
CASSDGQGSSGANVLTF
>13|TRBJ2-1|-|TRBV25-1|-
TGTGCCAGCAGGCCTAAGCTGTCTAATGAGCAGTTCTTC
CASRPKLSNEQFF
>14|TRBJ2-7|-|TRBV9|-
TGTGCCAGCAGCGCGGACCCGGATGGGTACGAGCAGTACTTC
CASSADPDGYEQYF
>13|TRBJ1-1|-|TRBV16|-
TGTGCCAGCATCCTGTGGGGGACCGCTGAAGCTTTCTTT
CASILWGTAEAFF
>10|TRBJ1-2|-|TRBV23-1|-
TGCGCCAGCGGCGGGGATGGCTACACCTTC
CASGGDGYTF
>18|TRBJ2-3|once|TRBV4-3|TRBD2
TGCGCCAGCAGCCAAGAGCTCGCTAGCGGGATGTGGGCAGATACGCAGTATTTT
CASSQELASGMWADTQYF
>14|TRBJ2-7|few|TRBV6-5|-
TGTGCCAGCAGTTACTCAGGGGGGGTCTACGAGCAGTACTTC
CASSYSGGVYEQYF
>14|TRBJ1-2|-|TRBV7-9|TRBD1
TGTGCCAGCAGGCCGACAGGGGGCGGATATGGCTACACCTTC
CASRPTGGGYGYTF
>16|TRBJ1-5|-|TRBV4-3|-
TGCGCCAGCAGCCAAGAGAGAGGGGCAAAGGGACAGCCCCAGCATTTT
CASSQERGAKGQPQHF
>12|TRBJ2-7|once|TRBV5-6|-
TGTGCCAGCAGCCAGGAGTCCTACGAGCAGTACTTC
CASSQESYEQYF
>13|TRBJ2-7|-|TRBV29-1|-
TGCAGCGTTGTTAGGACCGACTCCTACGAGCAGTACTTC
CSVVRTDSYEQYF
>13|TRBJ2-7|-|TRBV4-2|-
TGTGCCAGCATGGGACCCGAAACCTACGAGCAGTACTTC
CASMGPETYEQYF
>15|TRBJ2-1|-|TRBV6-1|TRBD1
TGTGCCAGCAGTTCCGACAGGGTCGTATACAATGAGCAGTTCTTC
CASSSDRVVYNEQFF
>16|TRBJ2-1|few|TRBV4-3|TRBD2
TGCGCCAGCAGCCTCGGAGCGGGGGGGAATTACAATGAGCAGTTCTTC
CASSLGAGGNYNEQFF
>15|TRBJ1-2|-|TRBV6-5|TRBD1
TGTGCCAGCAGTCACATTGGGACAGGGAGATATGGCTACACCTTC
CASSHIGTGRYGYTF
>17|TRBJ2-5|-|TRBV4-3|-
TGCGCCAGCAGCCAAGATCCGGGGGCGCGCGGGCAAGAGACCCAGTACTTC
CASSQDPGARGQETQYF
>8|TRBJ1-2|-|TRBV29-1|-
TGCAGCGTTGATGGCTACACCTTC
CSVDGYTF
>18|TRBJ2-1|many|TRBV27|TRBD2
TGTGCCAGCAGTTTAATAGCTAGCGGGAGAAGGTCCTACAATGAGCAGTTCTTC
CASSLIASGRRSYNEQFF
>12|TRBJ1-1|once|TRBV30|-
TGTGCCTGGAGTCTAACGAACACTGAAGCTTTCTTT
CAWSLTNTEAFF
>14|TRBJ2-5|-|TRBV6-4|-
TGCGCCAGCAGTGACGGACGCTACCAAGAGACCCAGTACTTC
CASSDGRYQETQYF
>15|TRBJ1-1|few|TRBV4-1|-
TGCGCCAGCAGCCAAGAGGGTGGGGCGAACACTGAAGCTTTCTTT
CASSQEGGANTEAFF
>14|TRBJ2-1|-|TRBV7-3|TRBD2
TGTGCCAGCAGCTTAGGCGGGAGTAGGAATGAGCAGTTCTTC
CASSLGGSRNEQFF
>12|TRBJ1-2|-|TRBV27|-
TGTGCCAGCACTACAGGAACTCTGGGCTACACCTTC
CASTTGTLGYTF